This TCR beta chain stems from a study of cytomegalovirus exposure and HLA in healthy donors. Study background: Most donors, 81% of a few hundred genotyped, fell in the Caucasian-associated ancestry cluster. General observations from the study: By HLA locus, TCR association rates varied in a later analysis, with DRB1 showing the most and HLA-C the fewest.

Primers for the PCR totalled 60 Vbeta and 13 Jbeta. Clones were sequenced by immunoSEQ multiplex PCR, and TCRdb holds only the in-frame ones, with some missing. The sample lists approximately 180,000 clones; approximately 78% were seen once. For this clone: What it binds is unknown.

This TCR derives from a woman aged 50 to 60 in good health and CMV-seropositive. The sample taken for sequencing was PBMCs.

In DNA form, the CDR3 reads TGTGCCAGCAGCTCTCGGCCGACAGGGGGCTACTACAATGAGCAGTTCTTC. Amino acid sequence: CASSSRPTGGYYNEQFF. This chain connects TRBV7-6 to TRBJ2-1; TRBD1 matches 10 bases. This CDR3 is built from 17 residues. The J segment lost 3 bases and the V segment lost 4 bases, leaving 9 bases of the junction unmatched. Germline CDR1 and CDR2: SGHVS and FNYEAQ.